Each of the 27 T cell receptor beta chains below was sequenced from the same sample in a study of circulating CD8 cells and anti-PD-1 response in melanoma. The QIAseq Immune Repertoire TCR panel built the libraries from roughly 15 ng of total RNA. TCRdb re-analysed the reads in MiXCR, keeping a single row per CDR3 protein. The sample gives over 900 distinct CDR3 sequences, approximately 5% of which show up once; 4.9% is in the top ten. Four subsets defined by PD-1 and/or TIGIT were sorted from live CD3+CD8+TCRalphabeta+ cells. The sample here was CD8+ T cells from PBMCs, taken at baseline or after one month of anti-PD-1 therapy (not recorded which). The receptors were sampled from a human donor with melanoma.

Judged by abundance, this clonotype is large. The chain combines TRBV4-1 with TRBJ2-1; 11 bases agree with TRBD2. The CDR3 is 15 residues long. Trimming removed 4 bases from V and 7 bases from J; junction bases left unmatched: 6. From germline, CDR1 is MGHRA and CDR2 YSYEKL. The CDR3 protein is CASSLLAGGRNEQFF. DNA for the CDR3: TGCGCCAGCAGCCTTCTAGCGGGGGGACGAAATGAGCAGTTCTTC.

By proportion, this clonotype is medium-sized. V is TRBV30 and J is TRBJ2-6, with D perhaps matching TRBD2 (5 bases). The CDR3 covers 14 residues. Trimming took off 8 bases at V and 2 bases at J, with 13 bases between the two ends. CDR1 GTSNPN and CDR2 SVGIG come from the germline V gene (reference sequence). In DNA, the CDR3 is TGTGCCCTACTCACACTAGCTGGGGCCAACGTCCTGACTTTC. Amino acids: CALLTLAGANVLTF.

This clonotype was observed a handful of times. J is TRBJ2-3 and V is TRBV28; D remains ambiguous. CDR1 and CDR2 from the germline V gene are MDHEN and SYDVKM. The CDR3 runs to 15 residues. Between the trimmed V and J ends, which lost 3 bases and 2 bases, there was a span of 12 bases. The CDR3 reads CASSFFGSFTDTQYF. Written as DNA, the CDR3 is TGTGCCAGCAGTTTCTTTGGATCCTTCACAGATACGCAGTATTTT.

Within the sample, this clonotype is large. This chain links TRBV27 with TRBJ1-1, with a possible D match to TRBD1 (6 bases). The CDR3 is 15 residues long. With 5 bases removed from V and 2 bases from J, the gap between germline ends came to 15 bases. The germline V gene encodes CDR1 MNHEY and CDR2 SMNVEV (reference sequence). Here the CDR3 reads CASSAGGPPNTEAFF. The CDR3 nucleotides are TGTGCCAGCAGTGCCGGGGGGCCCCCTAACACTGAAGCTTTCTTT.

By sample share, this clonotype is large. The gene calls are TRBV29-1 and TRBJ2-2; possible D gene TRBD2, 6 bases. Germline CDR1 and CDR2: SQVTM and ANQGSEA. The V end lost 4 bases, the J end lost 1 base, and 7 bases lay between the germline ends. The length of the CDR3 is 13 residues. The CDR3 DNA reads TGCAGCGTTGCGGGGGTGAACACCGGGGAGCTGTTTTTT. Amino acids: CSVAGVNTGELFF.

This clonotype is deemed medium-sized. V usage is TRBV7-3 and J usage is TRBJ2-1; D unclear. Trimming pared 2 bases from V and 4 bases from J, leaving 6 bases between. Germline loops: CDR1 SGHTA, CDR2 FQGTGA. CDR3 size: 13 residues. DNA for the CDR3: TGTGCCAGCAGCTTAGACTCGTACAATGAGCAGTTCTTC. It is translated as CASSLDSYNEQFF.

The V call is TRBV28, the J call TRBJ1-6; D remains ambiguous. Trimming shortened V by 8 bases and J by 14 bases, and 13 bases separated the two germline ends. Germline loops: CDR1 MDHEN, CDR2 SYDVKM. The CDR3 has 11 residues. The CDR3 DNA sequence: TGTGCCAGCCTGATGAGCGGCACCCTCCACTTT. As protein: CASLMSGTLHF.

This clonotype is judged medium-sized. The chain uses TRBV5-5 and TRBJ2-1, with D uncertain. This CDR3 is built from 16 residues. CDR1 and CDR2 from the germline V gene are SGHKS and YYEKEE (reference sequence). Trimming shortened V by 1 base and J by 0 bases, and 11 bases separated the two germline ends. CDR3 protein: CASSLLALSSYNEQFF. DNA for the CDR3: TGTGCCAGCAGCTTGTTGGCCCTGAGCTCCTACAATGAGCAGTTCTTC.

This clonotype counts as medium-sized. The genes are TRBV28 and TRBJ2-1; D is undetermined. The CDR3 runs to 11 residues. V lost 3 bases and J lost 8, with 5 bases in between. Germline values: CDR1 MDHEN, CDR2 SYDVKM. This chain's CDR3 is CASSFIHEQFF. The CDR3, as DNA: TGTGCCAGCAGTTTCATCCATGAGCAGTTCTTC. The whole variable domain, filled in from reference TRBV28 and TRBJ2-1, reads DVKVTQSSRYLVKRTGEKVFLECVQDMDHENMFWYRQDPGLGLRLIYFSYDVKMKEKGDIPEGYSVSREKKERFSLILESASTNQTSMYLCASSFIHEQFFGPGTRLTVL.

By its share, this clonotype is large. The gene calls are TRBV29-1 and TRBJ1-5, with 7 bases matching TRBD1. The V gene's germline CDR1 is SQVTM and CDR2 ANQGSEA. The trim removed 4 bases at V and 1 base at J, leaving 7 bases unmatched. This CDR3 has 15 residues. The CDR3 sequence: CSVADRGRSNQPQHF. The CDR3 nucleotides are TGCAGCGTTGCGGATAGGGGGCGAAGCAATCAGCCCCAGCATTTT.

Within the sample, this clonotype is medium-sized. J is TRBJ2-2 and V is TRBV28, with D uncertain. CDR1 and CDR2 from the germline V gene are MDHEN and SYDVKM. This CDR3 has 13 residues. With 0 bases removed from V and 6 bases from J, the gap between germline ends came to 5 bases. In DNA, the CDR3 is TGTGCCAGCAGTTTATGGAGTTCCGGGGAGCTGTTTTTT. Translated: CASSLWSSGELFF.

By sample share, this clonotype is medium-sized. The rearrangement uses TRBV14 and TRBJ2-1, with D uncertain. The CDR3 is made up of 15 amino acids. Between the trimmed V and J ends, which lost 0 bases and 4 bases, there was a span of 10 bases. Germline lookup yields CDR1 SGHDN and CDR2 FVKESK. DNA of the CDR3: TGTGCCAGCAGCCAAGAAGGAACGGTTTACAATGAGCAGTTCTTC. Translation gives CASSQEGTVYNEQFF. Full variable domain (remainder filled in from reference TRBV14 and TRBJ2-1): EAGVTQFPSHSVIEKGQTVTLRCDPISGHDNLYWYRRVMGKEIKFLLHFVKESKQDESGMPNNRFLAERTGGTYSTLKVQPAELEDSGVYFCASSQEGTVYNEQFFGPGTRLTVL.

By proportion, this clonotype is large. In nucleotides, the CDR3 is TGTGCCAGCAGCTCTCGTGGGAGGGAACCTTACAATGAGCAGTTCTTC. It translates to CASSSRGREPYNEQFF. J is TRBJ2-1 and V is TRBV5-5, with 7 bases matching TRBD2. CDR1 and CDR2 from the germline V gene are SGHKS and YYEKEE (reference sequence). The trim removed 3 bases at V and 4 bases at J, leaving 10 bases unmatched. The CDR3 is 16 residues long.

This clonotype rates as medium-sized (0.01 to 0.1%). The chain has TRBV19 and TRBJ1-1; 8 bases match TRBD1. The CDR3 runs 13 residues. In germline, CDR1 is LNHDA, CDR2 SQIVND (reference sequence). The trim removed 5 bases at V and 5 bases at J, leaving 4 bases unmatched. CDR3 sequence: CASSATGETEAFF. The CDR3 DNA follows: TGTGCCAGTAGTGCGACAGGGGAAACTGAAGCTTTCTTT.

Notes on this clonotype: A much bigger clone sits one base away, suggesting this may be a read error. The chain has TRBV19 and TRBJ2-7; 10 bases are a match to TRBD1. Germline CDR1 is LNHDA and CDR2 is SQIVND (reference sequence). The CDR3 covers 14 residues. Here the CDR3 reads CASQPTGGIYERYF. CDR3 in DNA: TGTGCCAGTCAACCGACAGGGGGCATCTACGAGCGGTACTTC. Full variable domain (missing parts from reference TRBV19 and TRBJ2-7): DGGITQSPKYLFRKEGQNVTLSCEQNLNHDAMYWYRQDPGQGLRLIYYSQIVNDFQKGDIAEGYSVSREKKESFPLTVTSAQKNPTAFYLCASQPTGGIYERYFGPGTRLTVT.

By share of the sample, this clonotype is medium-sized. The chain uses TRBV9 and TRBJ2-1; TRBD2 aligns across 9 bases. The germline CDR1 and CDR2 sequences are SGDLS and YYNGEE. V shed 4 bases, J shed 7 bases, and the junction held 9 bases outside the gene matches. The CDR3 length is 15 residues. The CDR3 loop reads CASSPSAGGRNEQFF. CDR3 sequence (DNA): TGTGCCAGCAGCCCTTCCGCGGGGGGGAGAAATGAGCAGTTCTTC.

The CDR3 loop reads CASSLAGGYYGYTF. The DNA of the CDR3 is TGTGCCAGCAGCTTAGCGGGCGGCTACTATGGCTACACCTTC. This sequence joins TRBV7-3 and TRBJ1-2; D ambiguous. Germline CDR1 SGHTA, CDR2 FQGTGA. Trimming removed 2 bases at V and 3 bases at J, with 10 bases between. This CDR3 contains 14 residues.

A few counts support this clonotype. The chain uses TRBV19 and TRBJ1-1; perhaps TRBD1 as D (5 bases). This CDR3 region has 15 residues. Germline CDR1 and CDR2: LNHDA and SQIVND (reference sequence). Trimming removed 3 bases at V and 4 bases at J, with 15 bases between. The CDR3 DNA sequence: TGTGCCAGTAGTATTACCGTGGGGCCGCTCACTGAAGCTTTCTTT. This codes for CASSITVGPLTEAFF. The full variable domain, completed using reference TRBV19 and TRBJ1-1, is DGGITQSPKYLFRKEGQNVTLSCEQNLNHDAMYWYRQDPGQGLRLIYYSQIVNDFQKGDIAEGYSVSREKKESFPLTVTSAQKNPTAFYLCASSITVGPLTEAFFGQGTRLTVV.

This clonotype is categorized as large. The chain employs TRBV4-1 and TRBJ2-3; TRBD1 matches 7 bases. Germline V gene data show CDR1 as MGHRA and CDR2 as YSYEKL. This CDR3 has 15 amino acids. V lost 1 base, J lost 4 bases, and 5 bases stayed unmatched. The CDR3 bases are TGCGCCAGCAGCCAAGGAACAGGGGACGCAGATACGCAGTATTTT. This codes for CASSQGTGDADTQYF.

This clonotype is medium-sized in the sample. The chain has TRBV14 and TRBJ2-1; 9 nucleotides align to TRBD2. The CDR3 is 18 amino acids. Germline V lookup: CDR1 SGHDN, CDR2 FVKESK. The ends lost 0 bases at V and 2 bases at J; junction bases unmatched: 8. CDR3 residues: CASSQEMVAGDPYNEQFF. CDR3 nucleotide sequence: TGTGCCAGCAGCCAAGAGATGGTAGCGGGGGATCCCTACAATGAGCAGTTCTTC.

This clonotype is medium-sized. CDR3 DNA: TGTGCCAGCAGCGTAGAGGCAGGGGCGTCTAACTATGGCTACACCTTC. Protein: CASSVEAGASNYGYTF. This chain uses TRBV9 with TRBJ1-2, with D possibly being TRBD1 (6 bases). This CDR3 is 16 amino acids long. The germline V gene encodes CDR1 SGDLS and CDR2 YYNGEE. V lost 0 bases, J lost 0 bases, and 12 bases lay in between.

This clonotype was detected a few times. The chain uses TRBV20-1 and TRBJ2-7; 7 bases match TRBD2. The CDR3 extends over 15 amino acids. The V segment lost 0 bases and the J segment 0 bases; nucleotides outside the gene matches: 5. Germline CDR1 reads DFQATT; CDR2 reads SNEGSKA (reference sequence). The CDR3 here is CSARDGRGSSYEQYF. CDR3 nucleotides: TGCAGTGCTAGAGATGGTCGCGGGAGCTCCTACGAGCAGTACTTC.

In its sample, this clonotype ranks as medium-sized. The chain uses TRBV30 and TRBJ2-1, with 9 positions matching TRBD1. The CDR3 runs 13 residues. Looked up from germline, CDR1 is GTSNPN and CDR2 is SVGIG (reference sequence). Germline trimming cut 5 bases from V and 4 bases from J; bases unmatched to any gene: 3. The CDR3 region is CAWGQGNYNEQFF. The CDR3, as DNA: TGTGCCTGGGGACAGGGGAATTACAATGAGCAGTTCTTC.

This clonotype ranks as large. The CDR3 coding sequence is TGTGCCAGCAGCTCCCTAGAAAAGCGGGGCTGGGACAATGAGCAGTTCTTC. This translates into CASSSLEKRGWDNEQFF. The chain links TRBV7-2 to TRBJ2-1, with TRBD2 identical over 7 bases. Germline CDR1 and CDR2: SGHTA and FQGNSA. This CDR3 is built from 17 residues. V trimming: 4 bases; J trimming: 5 bases; junction bases outside the gene matches: 14.

Regarding this clonotype: Just one base apart from a much larger clone, this may be a read error. CDR3 coding DNA: TGTGCCAGCAGTTTCATCCGTGAGCAGTTCTTC. Protein: CASSFIREQFF. The V call is TRBV28, the J call TRBJ2-1; no firm D call. Deletions cut 3 bases from V and 9 bases from J, with 6 bases between. The CDR3 contains 11 residues. Germline loops: CDR1 MDHEN, CDR2 SYDVKM.

In its sample, this clonotype is large. The rearrangement links TRBV27 to TRBJ1-3; 8 bases are shared with TRBD1. Germline trimming cut 5 bases from V and 9 bases from J; bases unmatched to any gene: 9. The CDR3 is 14 amino acids. Germline CDR1 is MNHEY and CDR2 is SMNVEV (reference sequence). The CDR3 region is CASSPGQGLSTIYF. In DNA form, the CDR3 reads TGTGCCAGCAGTCCCGGACAGGGATTGAGCACCATATATTTT.

The chain uses TRBV13 and TRBJ2-7; 7 nucleotides line up with TRBD2. V trimming: 6 bases; J trimming: 3 bases; junction bases outside the gene matches: 11. This CDR3 spans 15 amino acids. The germline V gene encodes CDR1 PRHDT and CDR2 FYEKMQ (reference sequence). The CDR3 DNA reads as TGTGCCAGCAGGTCCCCACTAGCGCCAAACTACGAGCAGTACTTC. It codes for CASRSPLAPNYEQYF.